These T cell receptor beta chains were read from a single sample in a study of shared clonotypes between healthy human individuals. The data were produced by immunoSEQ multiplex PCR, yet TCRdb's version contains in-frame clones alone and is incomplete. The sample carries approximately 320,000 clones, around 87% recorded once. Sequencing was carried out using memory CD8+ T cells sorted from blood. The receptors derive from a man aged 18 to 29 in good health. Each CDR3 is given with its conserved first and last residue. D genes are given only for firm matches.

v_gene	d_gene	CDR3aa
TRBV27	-	CASSLFGDTKNEQYF
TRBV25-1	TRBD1	CASSEGVTGVEVEKLFF
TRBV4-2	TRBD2	CASSPYTSGVPHEQFF
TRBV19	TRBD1	CASSLGQGAYEQYF
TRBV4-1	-	CASSRGQFYEQYF
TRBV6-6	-	CASTYGGSEAFF
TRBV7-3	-	CASSLGQPFYNSPLHF
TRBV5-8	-	CASSLWETIHGYTF
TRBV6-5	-	CASSWFQGSSEQFF
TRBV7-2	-	CASSLRAAYEQYF
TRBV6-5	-	CASSDSLVQYF
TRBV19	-	CASSRDPAYEQYF
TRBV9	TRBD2	CASSIHRTSGSYEQYF
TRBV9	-	CASSLDGYEQYF
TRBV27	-	CASSSGFWREGTDTQYF
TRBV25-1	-	CATESSVTYEQYF
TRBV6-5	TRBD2	CASSYGTSSYNEQFF
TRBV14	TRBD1	CASSQTGQRSYEQYF
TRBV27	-	CASSSRVGSGYTF
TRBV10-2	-	CASSEPYEQYF
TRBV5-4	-	CASSLEGQSYEQYF
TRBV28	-	CASSLRGGSSYNSPLHF
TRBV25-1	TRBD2	CASSEFNPEVSGDYEQYF
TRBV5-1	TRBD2	CASSLAGAGGDTQYF
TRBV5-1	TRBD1	CASSLRTGLSYNEQFF
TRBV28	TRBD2	CASSFLTSGTDTQYF
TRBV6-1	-	CASSELVSGGYEQYF
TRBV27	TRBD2	CASSLSSGAGVYNEQFF
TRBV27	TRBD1	CASSPDPRTGETDTQYF
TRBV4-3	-	CASSHEKGYGYTF
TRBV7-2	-	CASSHLRTLNYYEQYF
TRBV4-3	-	CASSHSELAFNEQFF
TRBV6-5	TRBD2	CASIGLAGGYEQYF
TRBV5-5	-	CASIGVMAEQYF
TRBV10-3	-	CAIMASYEQYF
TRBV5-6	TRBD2	CASSLKRREVSYEQYF
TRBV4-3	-	CASSQGTGINAYEQYF
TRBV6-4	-	CASSDGPGSNEQFF
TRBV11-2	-	CASSPPKGTQYF
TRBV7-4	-	CASSPIRGLYNEQFF
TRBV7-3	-	CASSERDGYNEQFF
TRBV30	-	CAWSVPGAEAFF
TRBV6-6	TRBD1	CASSEGTGREKLFF
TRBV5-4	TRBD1	CASSATGNEQYF
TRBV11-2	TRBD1	CASSHLAGTGTIQYF
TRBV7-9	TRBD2	CASSPGLAGANEQFF
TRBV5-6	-	CASSLGGANYGYTF
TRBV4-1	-	CASSQDNLEGVYNEQFF